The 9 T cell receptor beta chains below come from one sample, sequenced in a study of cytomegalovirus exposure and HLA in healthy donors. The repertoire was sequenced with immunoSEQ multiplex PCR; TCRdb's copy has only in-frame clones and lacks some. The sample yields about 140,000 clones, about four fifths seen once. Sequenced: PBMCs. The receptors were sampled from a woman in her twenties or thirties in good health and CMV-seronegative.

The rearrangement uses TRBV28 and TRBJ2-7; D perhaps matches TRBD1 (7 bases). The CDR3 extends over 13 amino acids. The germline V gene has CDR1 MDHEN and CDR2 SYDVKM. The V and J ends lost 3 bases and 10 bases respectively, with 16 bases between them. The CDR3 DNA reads TGTGCCAGCAGTTTCGTAGGAGGGGGCGCTCAGTACTTC. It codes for CASSFVGGGAQYF. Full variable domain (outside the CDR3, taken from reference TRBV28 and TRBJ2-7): DVKVTQSSRYLVKRTGEKVFLECVQDMDHENMFWYRQDPGLGLRLIYFSYDVKMKEKGDIPEGYSVSREKKERFSLILESASTNQTSMYLCASSFVGGGAQYFGPGTRLTVT.

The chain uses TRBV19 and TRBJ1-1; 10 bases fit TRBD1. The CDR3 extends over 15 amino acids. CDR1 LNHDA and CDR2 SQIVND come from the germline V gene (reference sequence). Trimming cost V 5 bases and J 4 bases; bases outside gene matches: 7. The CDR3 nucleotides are TGTGCCAGTAGTGGGGGACAGGGGTTGATCACTGAAGCTTTCTTT. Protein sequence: CASSGGQGLITEAFF.

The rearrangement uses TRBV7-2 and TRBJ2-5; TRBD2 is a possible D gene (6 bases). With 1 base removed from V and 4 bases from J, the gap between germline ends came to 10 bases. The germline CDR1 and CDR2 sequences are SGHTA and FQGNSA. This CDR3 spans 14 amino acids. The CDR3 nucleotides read TGTGCCAGCAGCTTAGAGCCGACTAGAGAGACCCAGTACTTC. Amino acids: CASSLEPTRETQYF.

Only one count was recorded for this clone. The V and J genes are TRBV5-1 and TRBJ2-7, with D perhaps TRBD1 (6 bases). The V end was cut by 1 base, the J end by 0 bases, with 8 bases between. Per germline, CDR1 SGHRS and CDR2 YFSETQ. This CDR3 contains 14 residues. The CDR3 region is CASSLTGTSYEQYF. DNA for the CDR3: TGCGCCAGCAGCTTGACAGGGACCTCCTACGAGCAGTACTTC.

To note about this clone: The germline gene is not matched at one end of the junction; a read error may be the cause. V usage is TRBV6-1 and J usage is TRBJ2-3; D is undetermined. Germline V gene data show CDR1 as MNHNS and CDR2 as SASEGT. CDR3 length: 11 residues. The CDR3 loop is CASSRSQLTNF. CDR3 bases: TGTGCCAGCAGTAGGAGCCAACTCACGAATTTT.

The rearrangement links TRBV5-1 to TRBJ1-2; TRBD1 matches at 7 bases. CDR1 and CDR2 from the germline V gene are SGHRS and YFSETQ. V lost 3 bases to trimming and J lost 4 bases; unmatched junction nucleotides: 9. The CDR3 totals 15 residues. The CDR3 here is CASSSIQGQSYGYTF. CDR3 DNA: TGCGCCAGCAGCTCCATCCAGGGACAGTCCTATGGCTACACCTTC. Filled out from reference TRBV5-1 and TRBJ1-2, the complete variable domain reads KAGVTQTPRYLIKTRGQQVTLSCSPISGHRSVSWYQQTPGQGLQFLFEYFSETQRNKGNFPGRFSGRQFSNSRSEMNVSTLELGDSALYLCASSSIQGQSYGYTFGSGTRLTVV.

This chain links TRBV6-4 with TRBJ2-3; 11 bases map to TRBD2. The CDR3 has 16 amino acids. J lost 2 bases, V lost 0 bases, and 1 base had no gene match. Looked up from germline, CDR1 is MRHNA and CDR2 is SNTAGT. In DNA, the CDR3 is TGTGCCAGCAGTGACTCTAGCGGGGGGGCCACAGATACGCAGTATTTT. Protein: CASSDSSGGATDTQYF.

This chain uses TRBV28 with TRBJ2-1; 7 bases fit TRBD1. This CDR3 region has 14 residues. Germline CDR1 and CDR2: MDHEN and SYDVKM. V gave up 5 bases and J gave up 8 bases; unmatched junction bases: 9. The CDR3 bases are TGTGCCAGCAGTCACTCGACAGGGTTCGATGAGCAGTTCTTC. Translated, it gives CASSHSTGFDEQFF.

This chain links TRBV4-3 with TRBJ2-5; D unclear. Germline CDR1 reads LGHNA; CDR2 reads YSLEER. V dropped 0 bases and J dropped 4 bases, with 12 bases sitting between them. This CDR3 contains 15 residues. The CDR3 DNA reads TGCGCCAGCAGCCAAGAAAATCAGTATTCAGAGACCCAGTACTTC. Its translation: CASSQENQYSETQYF.